The 29 T cell receptor beta chains presented below share a single source sample, sequenced in a study of cytomegalovirus exposure and HLA in healthy donors. The PCR used 60 Vbeta and 13 Jbeta primers. Produced via immunoSEQ multiplex PCR; TCRdb's table is partial and in-frame only. This sample has under 200,000 clones, with roughly 73% found just once. The sequencing sample was made of PBMCs. The receptors come from a woman younger than 45 in good health and CMV-seronegative.

The chain carries TRBV10-2 and TRBJ2-7, with 10 bases fitting TRBD2. The V segment lost 5 bases and the J segment 8 bases; nucleotides outside the gene matches: 6. This CDR3 comprises 13 residues. CDR1 and CDR2 (germline): WSHSY, SAAADI. CDR3 in DNA: TGCGCCAGCAGTCTAGCGGGGGCTGCTCAGCAGTACTTC. Protein sequence: CASSLAGAAQQYF.

The gene calls are TRBV7-8 and TRBJ2-3; 9 nucleotides match TRBD1. In germline, CDR1 is SGHVS, CDR2 FQNEAQ. This CDR3 is 16 amino acids long. Unmatched junction bases numbered 5, after V lost 1 base and J lost 3 bases. CDR3 amino acids: CASSLVGTGLTDTQYF. CDR3 DNA: TGTGCCAGCAGCTTAGTTGGGACAGGGTTGACAGATACGCAGTATTTT.

Only a few counts were recorded for this clone. V and J are TRBV27 and TRBJ2-5, with D maybe TRBD2 (6 bases). With the DNA end fitting TRBJ2-7 better, the J assignment may be wrong. Germline CDR1 reads MNHEY; CDR2 reads SMNVEV (reference sequence). The CDR3 has 15 residues. This CDR3 reads CASSLRGFSSYEQYF. DNA for the CDR3: TGTGCCAGCAGTTTACGGGGGTTTAGCTCCTACGAGCAGTACTTC.

The rearrangement joins TRBV5-6 to TRBJ1-1; possible D gene TRBD1, 5 bases. CDR3 length: 15 residues. CDR1 and CDR2 (germline): SGHDT, YYEEEE. Deletions cut 2 bases from V and 1 base from J, with 12 bases between. The CDR3 DNA is TGTGCCAGCAGCTTAGGCCAGGGATGGAACACTGAAGCTTTCTTT. Protein product: CASSLGQGWNTEAFF.

The rearrangement uses TRBV5-1 and TRBJ1-1, with 12 nucleotides matching TRBD1. Germline CDR1 and CDR2: SGHRS and YFSETQ. This CDR3 is built from 16 residues. V was clipped by 4 bases and J by 0 bases; unmatched bases: 4. The CDR3 protein is CASSLGTGGLNTEAFF. DNA of the CDR3: TGCGCCAGCAGCCTAGGGACAGGGGGCTTGAACACTGAAGCTTTCTTT. Variable domain in full (rest from reference TRBV5-1 and TRBJ1-1): KAGVTQTPRYLIKTRGQQVTLSCSPISGHRSVSWYQQTPGQGLQFLFEYFSETQRNKGNFPGRFSGRQFSNSRSEMNVSTLELGDSALYLCASSLGTGGLNTEAFFGQGTRLTVV.

The gene calls are TRBV6-1 and TRBJ2-1; 8 bases line up with TRBD1. This CDR3 spans 13 amino acids. The ends lost 11 bases at V and 6 bases at J; junction bases unmatched: 9. The germline V gene encodes CDR1 MNHNS and CDR2 SASEGT. DNA for the CDR3: TGTGCCGCTGCGGTGACAGGGGTCAATGAGCAGTTCTTC. Protein sequence: CAAAVTGVNEQFF.

CDR3 sequence: CAWIPGVNTGELFF. The CDR3, as DNA: TGTGCCTGGATTCCCGGGGTGAACACCGGGGAGCTGTTTTTT. The chain has TRBV30 and TRBJ2-2; D is possibly TRBD2 (5 bases). V was shortened by 4 bases and J by 1 base, with 10 bases between the two germline ends. In germline, CDR1 is GTSNPN, CDR2 SVGIG (reference sequence). The CDR3 extends over 14 amino acids.

The V call is TRBV7-2, the J call TRBJ2-7, with 8 bases identical to TRBD2. CDR3 size: 16 residues. The germline gives CDR1 SGHTA, CDR2 FQGNSA. V trimming: 4 bases; J trimming: 3 bases; junction bases outside the gene matches: 11. This CDR3 reads CASSYAGRGLSYEQYF. CDR3 DNA: TGTGCCAGCAGCTACGCCGGGAGGGGACTAAGCTACGAGCAGTACTTC.

The chain is built from TRBV7-9 and TRBJ1-3; TRBD1 aligns across 12 bases. CDR1 is SEHNR and CDR2 is FQNEAQ in the germline V gene (reference sequence). V shed 3 bases, J shed 1 base, and the junction held 7 bases outside the gene matches. The CDR3 runs 18 residues. The DNA for the CDR3 is TGTGCCAGCAGCTTTGGGGACAGGGGGCAATGGTCTGGAAACACCATATATTTT. Protein product: CASSFGDRGQWSGNTIYF.

This clone was seen a handful of times. V usage is TRBV5-1 and J usage is TRBJ1-1; 8 nucleotides line up with TRBD1. Unmatched junction bases numbered 8, after V lost 0 bases and J lost 7 bases. Per germline, CDR1 SGHRS and CDR2 YFSETQ. CDR3 size: 15 residues. The CDR3 DNA is TGCGCCAGCAGCTTGGATCCGACAGGGGCCGGTGAAGCTTTCTTT. This gives the protein CASSLDPTGAGEAFF. The full variable domain, completed using reference TRBV5-1 and TRBJ1-1, is KAGVTQTPRYLIKTRGQQVTLSCSPISGHRSVSWYQQTPGQGLQFLFEYFSETQRNKGNFPGRFSGRQFSNSRSEMNVSTLELGDSALYLCASSLDPTGAGEAFFGQGTRLTVV.

The genes are TRBV5-1 and TRBJ2-7; TRBD2 aligns across 8 bases. Trimming took 3 bases from V and 2 from J; bases not matched to a gene: 4. This CDR3 is built from 14 residues. The germline gives CDR1 SGHRS, CDR2 YFSETQ. This chain's CDR3 is CASSSKLAAYEQYF. CDR3 bases: TGCGCCAGCAGCTCCAAACTAGCGGCCTACGAGCAGTACTTC.

This clone was counted between two and nine times. V is TRBV7-9 and J is TRBJ2-6, with 10 bases identical to TRBD1. The CDR3 spans 18 residues. V shed 11 bases and J 1 base; nucleotides not matched to a gene: 14. Germline V gene sequence: CDR1 SEHNR, CDR2 FQNEAQ (reference sequence). The CDR3 sequence: CAGNIGDRGLSGANVLTF. The DNA for the CDR3 is TGTGCCGGCAATATCGGGGACAGGGGCCTGTCTGGGGCCAACGTCCTGACTTTC.

This sequence joins TRBV18 and TRBJ2-7, with TRBD1 identical over 8 bases. CDR3 size: 17 residues. With 5 bases clipped from V and 2 bases from J, the junction kept 14 bases outside the gene matches. Per germline, CDR1 KGHSH and CDR2 LQKENI. This CDR3 reads CASSITLDRAVPYEQYF. The CDR3 DNA sequence: TGTGCCAGCTCAATAACCCTGGACAGGGCAGTCCCCTACGAGCAGTACTTC.

V and J are TRBV18 and TRBJ2-1; unclear D gene. V lost 5 bases and J lost 0, with 11 bases in between. Germline CDR1 and CDR2: KGHSH and LQKENI. The CDR3 is made up of 15 amino acids. CDR3 loop: CASSSPTSSYNEQFF. For the CDR3, the DNA is TGTGCCAGCTCAAGCCCTACGAGCTCCTACAATGAGCAGTTCTTC.

This clone came up a few times. This chain connects TRBV19 to TRBJ2-7; D perhaps matches TRBD2 (6 bases). This CDR3 has 14 residues. Per germline, CDR1 LNHDA and CDR2 SQIVND (reference sequence). The V and J ends lost 1 base and 2 bases respectively, with 9 bases between them. Here the CDR3 DNA reads TGTGCCAGTAGTATAGTAGGCGGGACCTACGAGCAGTACTTC. This gives the protein CASSIVGGTYEQYF.

This clone was counted between two and nine times. This chain connects TRBV6-1 to TRBJ1-2; D ambiguous. The V gene lost 4 bases and the J gene lost 2 bases, with 5 bases spanning the gap. The CDR3 totals 12 residues. CDR1 is MNHNS and CDR2 is SASEGT in the germline V gene. The CDR3: CASSGQNYGYTF. In nucleotides, the CDR3 is TGTGCCAGCAGTGGCCAGAACTATGGCTACACCTTC.

The sample holds a few counts of this clone. This sequence joins TRBV5-1 and TRBJ1-3, with D possibly being TRBD1 (5 bases). This CDR3 has 16 residues. The V gene's germline CDR1 is SGHRS and CDR2 YFSETQ. Trimming shortened V by 0 bases and J by 4 bases, and 14 bases separated the two germline ends. CDR3 nucleotides: TGCGCCAGCAGCTTGGAACAGGTCGCGTCGGGAAACACCATATATTTT. Translating it yields CASSLEQVASGNTIYF. Filled out from reference TRBV5-1 and TRBJ1-3, the complete variable domain reads KAGVTQTPRYLIKTRGQQVTLSCSPISGHRSVSWYQQTPGQGLQFLFEYFSETQRNKGNFPGRFSGRQFSNSRSEMNVSTLELGDSALYLCASSLEQVASGNTIYFGEGSWLTVV.

J is TRBJ2-2 and V is TRBV7-2, with 14 nucleotides matching TRBD2. From germline, CDR1 is SGHTA and CDR2 FQGNSA. The CDR3 has 17 amino acids. V was clipped by 6 bases and J by 4 bases; unmatched bases: 7. The CDR3 loop reads CASSQGLAGVRTGELFF. Written as DNA, the CDR3 is TGTGCCAGCAGTCAGGGACTAGCGGGAGTTCGCACCGGGGAGCTGTTTTTT.

The rearrangement links TRBV27 to TRBJ1-2; the match to TRBD1 covers 8 bases. Trimming cost V 7 bases and J 3 bases; bases outside gene matches: 7. Germline CDR1 reads MNHEY; CDR2 reads SMNVEV (reference sequence). The CDR3 contains 14 residues. CDR3 coding DNA: TGTGCCAGCAAGGCGACAGGGGTAGACTATGGCTACACCTTC. Protein sequence: CASKATGVDYGYTF.

This chain joins TRBV27 and TRBJ2-7; tentatively, D is TRBD2 (5 bases). Between the trimmed V and J ends, which lost 2 bases and 6 bases, there was a span of 11 bases. The CDR3 totals 13 residues. From germline, CDR1 is MNHEY and CDR2 SMNVEV (reference sequence). The CDR3 loop reads CASSLSQAGEQYF. DNA of the CDR3: TGTGCCAGCAGTTTAAGTCAGGCGGGCGAGCAGTACTTC.

The chain employs TRBV4-1 and TRBJ1-1, with a tentative D call TRBD1 (6 bases). The CDR3 consists of 17 residues. Germline lookup yields CDR1 MGHRA and CDR2 YSYEKL. V was clipped by 4 bases and J by 4 bases, with 22 bases between them. In DNA form, the CDR3 reads TGCGCCAGCAGCCCACGGACAGACCCAGTTCGTGGCACTGAAGCTTTCTTT. Encoded protein: CASSPRTDPVRGTEAFF.

In this sample, this clone turned up a few times. The chain links TRBV29-1 to TRBJ2-3, with D perhaps matching TRBD1 (6 bases). In germline, CDR1 is SQVTM, CDR2 ANQGSEA. The CDR3 is 14 residues long. The germline V and J ends were trimmed by 7 bases and 5 bases, with 19 bases remaining between them. CDR3 coding DNA: TGCAGCGCCCACCTACAGGGATTGGGAGATACGCAGTATTTT. It translates to CSAHLQGLGDTQYF.

This chain joins TRBV18 and TRBJ1-3, with D possibly matching TRBD1 (6 bases). Germline V CDR1 and CDR2: KGHSH, LQKENI. This CDR3 region has 16 residues. Trimming stripped 6 bases from V and 0 bases from J, with 15 bases between. CDR3 loop: CASSQQGPSSGNTIYF. Written as DNA, the CDR3 is TGTGCCAGCTCGCAGCAGGGGCCGAGCTCTGGAAACACCATATATTTT. Variable domain in full (rest from reference TRBV18 and TRBJ1-3): NAGVMQNPRHLVRRRGQEARLRCSPMKGHSHVYWYRQLPEEGLKFMVYLQKENIIDESGMPKERFSAEFPKEGPSILRIQQVVRGDSAAYFCASSQQGPSSGNTIYFGEGSWLTVV.

The V gene is TRBV7-2, the J gene TRBJ2-7, with 9 nucleotides matching TRBD1. This CDR3 has 15 residues. The germline gives CDR1 SGHTA, CDR2 FQGNSA. Trimming took 0 bases from V and 5 from J; bases not matched to a gene: 5. The CDR3 region has the DNA TGTGCCAGCAGCTTAGCGGGACAGGGTTCCCACGAGCAGTACTTC. Amino acid sequence: CASSLAGQGSHEQYF.

This clone has more than one count but fewer than ten. The gene calls are TRBV4-3 and TRBJ2-2; the D is unclear. V shed 1 base and J shed 1 base, with 7 bases lying between them. Germline V gives CDR1 LGHNA, CDR2 YSLEER. The CDR3 is 15 amino acids. The CDR3 loop is CASSQGVLNTGELFF. For the CDR3, the DNA is TGCGCCAGCAGCCAAGGAGTACTGAACACCGGGGAGCTGTTTTTT.

This chain links TRBV11-2 with TRBJ2-3; D gene uncertain. Between the trimmed V and J ends, which lost 5 bases and 14 bases, there was a span of 17 bases. The CDR3 spans 12 residues. Germline CDR1 is SGHAT and CDR2 is FQNNGV. In nucleotides, the CDR3 is TGTGCCAGCAGCCCCTGGCCCCCGGGTCCGTATTTT. This codes for CASSPWPPGPYF.

CDR3 amino acids: CASSPDTLNTEAFF. CDR3 in DNA: TGCGCCAGCAGCCCGGACACTCTCAACACTGAAGCTTTCTTT. The chain carries TRBV5-1 and TRBJ1-1, with D possibly TRBD1 on 5 matching bases. This CDR3 region has 14 residues. V gave up 4 bases and J gave up 2 bases, with 12 bases separating them. CDR1 is SGHRS and CDR2 is YFSETQ in the germline V gene.

The chain is built from TRBV11-2 and TRBJ2-7; 8 bases map to TRBD1. Per the germline V gene, CDR1 is SGHAT and CDR2 is FQNNGV. This CDR3 is 15 amino acids long. The V and J ends lost 2 bases and 4 bases, in that order; junction bases with no gene match: 7. The CDR3 DNA sequence: TGTGCCAGCAGCTTAAGACAGGGGAGGATTTACGAGCAGTACTTC. Translating it yields CASSLRQGRIYEQYF.

The V call is TRBV9, the J call TRBJ2-2, with a possible D match to TRBD1 (6 bases). Germline assignment: CDR1 SGDLS and CDR2 YYNGEE. The V end lost 3 bases, the J end lost 3 bases, and 15 bases lay between the germline ends. There are 16 residues in the CDR3. The DNA of the CDR3 is TGTGCCAGCAGCGACCGGGACATCGACTACACCGGGGAGCTGTTTTTT. Residues: CASSDRDIDYTGELFF.